This T cell receptor beta chain was identified in a study of blood T cell repertoires in COVID-19. Study-level information: Samples representing acute and convalescent COVID-19 were sourced from the United States, Italy and Spain. The cDNA or gDNA used as material had been derived from T cells, B-cell-depleted T cells, or PBMCs.

Original data processing: Estimates of nucleated cell counts were drawn from the amplification of reference gene primers. Profiled with immunoSEQ multiplex PCR; TCRdb holds only in-frame clones, not every one. The V and J calls and clone size come from that table; D and trimming were worked out from the DNA. The sample includes over 45,000 clones, 80% to 85% of them seen just once. This CDR3 contains 16 residues. The J segment lost 2 bases and the V segment lost 4 bases, leaving 8 bases of the junction unmatched. Germline-derived CDR1 and CDR2 are MRHNA and SNTAGT. The chain is built from TRBV6-4 and TRBJ2-3; the match to TRBD2 covers 8 bases. This receptor was obtained from a man between 65 and 79 years old with acute or convalescent COVID-19. What was sequenced was peripheral blood. This CDR3 is CASSVIAGPNTDTQYF. DNA of the CDR3: TGTGCCAGCAGTGTAATAGCGGGGCCAAACACAGATACGCAGTATTTT.